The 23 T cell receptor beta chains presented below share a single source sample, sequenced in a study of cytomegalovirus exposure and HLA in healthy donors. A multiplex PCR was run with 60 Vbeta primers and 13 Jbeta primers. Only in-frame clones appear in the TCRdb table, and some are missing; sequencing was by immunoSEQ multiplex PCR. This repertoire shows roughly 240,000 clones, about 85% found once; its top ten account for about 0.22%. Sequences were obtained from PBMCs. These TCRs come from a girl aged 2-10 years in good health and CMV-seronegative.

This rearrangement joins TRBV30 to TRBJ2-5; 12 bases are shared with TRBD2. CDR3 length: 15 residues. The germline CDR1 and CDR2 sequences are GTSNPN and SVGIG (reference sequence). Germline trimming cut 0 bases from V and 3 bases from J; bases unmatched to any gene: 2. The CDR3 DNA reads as TGTGCCTGGAGTGTGTCTAGCGGGGGGGAAGAGACCCAGTACTTC. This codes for CAWSVSSGGEETQYF.

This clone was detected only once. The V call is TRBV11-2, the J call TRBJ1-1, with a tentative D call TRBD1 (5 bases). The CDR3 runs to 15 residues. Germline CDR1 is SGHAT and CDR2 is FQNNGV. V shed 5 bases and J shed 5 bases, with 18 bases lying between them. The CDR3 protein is CASSPQGRHRTEAFF. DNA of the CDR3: TGTGCCAGCAGCCCTCAGGGTCGACATAGAACTGAAGCTTTCTTT.

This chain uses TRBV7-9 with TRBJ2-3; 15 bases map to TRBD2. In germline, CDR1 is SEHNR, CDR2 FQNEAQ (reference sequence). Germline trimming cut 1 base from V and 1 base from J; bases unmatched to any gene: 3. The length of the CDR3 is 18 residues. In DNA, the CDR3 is TGTGCCAGCAGCTTAGGGGGACTAGCGGGGGGCCGCACAGATACGCAGTATTTT. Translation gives CASSLGGLAGGRTDTQYF.

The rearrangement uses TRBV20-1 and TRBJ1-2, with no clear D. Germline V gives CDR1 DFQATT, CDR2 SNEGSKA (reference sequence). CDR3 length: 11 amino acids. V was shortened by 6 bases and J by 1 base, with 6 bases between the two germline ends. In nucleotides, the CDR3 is TGCAGTGCGAGCATTAACTATGGCTACACCTTC. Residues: CSASINYGYTF.

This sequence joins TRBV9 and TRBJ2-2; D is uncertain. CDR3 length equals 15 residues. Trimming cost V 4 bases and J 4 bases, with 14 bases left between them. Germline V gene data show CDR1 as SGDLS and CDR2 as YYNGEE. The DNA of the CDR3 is TGTGCCAGCAGCCCCATAGAGCTCTCCACCGGGGAGCTGTTTTTT. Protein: CASSPIELSTGELFF.

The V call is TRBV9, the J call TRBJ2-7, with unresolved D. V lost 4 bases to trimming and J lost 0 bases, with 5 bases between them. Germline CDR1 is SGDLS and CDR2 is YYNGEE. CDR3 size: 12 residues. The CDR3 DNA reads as TGTGCCAGCAGCTCGTCCTCCTACGAGCAGTACTTC. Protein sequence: CASSSSSYEQYF. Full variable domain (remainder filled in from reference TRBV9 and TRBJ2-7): DSGVTQTPKHLITATGQRVTLRCSPRSGDLSVYWYQQSLDQGLQFLIQYYNGEERAKGNILERFSAQQFPDLHSELNLSSLELGDSALYFCASSSSSYEQYFGPGTRLTVT.

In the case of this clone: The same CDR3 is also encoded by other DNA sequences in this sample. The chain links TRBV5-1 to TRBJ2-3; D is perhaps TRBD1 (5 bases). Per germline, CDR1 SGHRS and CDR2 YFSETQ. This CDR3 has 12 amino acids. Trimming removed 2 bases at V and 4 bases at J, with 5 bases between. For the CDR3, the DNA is TGCGCCAGCAGCTTAGGGGCAGATACGCAGTATTTT. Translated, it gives CASSLGADTQYF.

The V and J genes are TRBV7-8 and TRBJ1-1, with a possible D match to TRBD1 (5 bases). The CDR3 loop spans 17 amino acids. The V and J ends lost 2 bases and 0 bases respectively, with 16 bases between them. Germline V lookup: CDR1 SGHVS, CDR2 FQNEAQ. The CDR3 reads CASSLRETRGMNTEAFF. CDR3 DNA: TGTGCCAGCAGCTTAAGGGAGACTAGGGGTATGAACACTGAAGCTTTCTTT.

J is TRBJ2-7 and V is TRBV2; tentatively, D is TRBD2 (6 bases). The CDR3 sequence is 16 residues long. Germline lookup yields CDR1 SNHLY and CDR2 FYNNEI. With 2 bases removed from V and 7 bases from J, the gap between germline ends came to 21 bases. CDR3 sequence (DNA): TGTGCCAGCAGTGAATGGGGCGGAGGGCCGCTAGGGGAGCAGTACTTC. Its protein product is CASSEWGGGPLGEQYF.

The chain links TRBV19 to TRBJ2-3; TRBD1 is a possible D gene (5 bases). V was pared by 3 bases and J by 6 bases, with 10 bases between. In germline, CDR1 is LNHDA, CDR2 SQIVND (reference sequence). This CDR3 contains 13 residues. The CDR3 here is CASSMGRPDTQYF. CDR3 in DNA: TGTGCCAGTAGTATGGGGCGGCCGGATACGCAGTATTTT.

The CDR3 protein is CASSYSGGGNNSPLHF. The CDR3 nucleotides are TGTGCCAGCAGTTACTCGGGCGGAGGGAATAATTCACCCCTCCACTTT. This chain links TRBV6-6 with TRBJ1-6, with unresolved D. Germline V lookup: CDR1 MNHNY, CDR2 SVGAGI (reference sequence). The V gene lost 0 bases and the J gene lost 5 bases, with 11 bases spanning the gap. The CDR3 contains 16 residues.

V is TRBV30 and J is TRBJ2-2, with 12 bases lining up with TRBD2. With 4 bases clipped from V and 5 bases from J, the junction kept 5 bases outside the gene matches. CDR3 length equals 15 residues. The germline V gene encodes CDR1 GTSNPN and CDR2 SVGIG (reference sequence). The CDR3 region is CAWTLGLAGTGELFF. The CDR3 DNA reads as TGTGCCTGGACCCTAGGACTAGCGGGAACCGGGGAGCTGTTTTTT.

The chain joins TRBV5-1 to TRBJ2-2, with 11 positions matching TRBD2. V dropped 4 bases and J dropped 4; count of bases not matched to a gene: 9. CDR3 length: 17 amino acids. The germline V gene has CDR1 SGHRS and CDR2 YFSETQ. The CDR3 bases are TGCGCCAGCAGCCGTGATAGCGGGAGGGCCCTCACCGGGGAGCTGTTTTTT. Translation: CASSRDSGRALTGELFF.

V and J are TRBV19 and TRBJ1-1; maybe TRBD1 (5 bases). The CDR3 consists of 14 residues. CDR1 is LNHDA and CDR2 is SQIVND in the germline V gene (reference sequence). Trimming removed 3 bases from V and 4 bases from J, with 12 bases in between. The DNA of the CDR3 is TGTGCCAGTAGTATTGCCATCCAGGGCACTGAAGCTTTCTTT. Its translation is CASSIAIQGTEAFF.

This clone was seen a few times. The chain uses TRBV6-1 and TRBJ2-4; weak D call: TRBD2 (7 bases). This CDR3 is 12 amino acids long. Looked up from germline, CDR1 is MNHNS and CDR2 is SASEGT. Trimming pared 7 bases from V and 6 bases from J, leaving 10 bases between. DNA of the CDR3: TGTGCCAGCAAGGCGGGGGCAAACATTCAGTACTTC. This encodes CASKAGANIQYF.

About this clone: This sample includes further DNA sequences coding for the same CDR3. The CDR3 DNA follows: TGTGCCAGCAGTCCAGGGGATCAGCCCCAGCATTTT. This translates into CASSPGDQPQHF. The rearrangement uses TRBV7-9 and TRBJ1-5, with a weak D call TRBD1 (6 bases). The germline CDR1 and CDR2 sequences are SEHNR and FQNEAQ (reference sequence). V was clipped by 6 bases and J by 5 bases, with 8 bases between them. The CDR3 runs 12 residues. Based on the CDR3 plus reference TRBV7-9 and TRBJ1-5, the full variable domain is DTGVSQNPRHKITKRGQNVTFRCDPISEHNRLYWYRQTLGQGPEFLTYFQNEAQLEKSRLLSDRFSAERPKGSFSTLEIQRTEQGDSAMYLCASSPGDQPQHFGDGTRLSIL.

In nucleotides, the CDR3 is TGTGCCAGCGACCCAGGGGGGAATCAGCCCCAGCATTTT. Translated, it gives CASDPGGNQPQHF. The chain uses TRBV2 and TRBJ1-5; TRBD1 agrees at 7 bases. The germline gives CDR1 SNHLY, CDR2 FYNNEI. Unmatched junction bases numbered 5, after V lost 8 bases and J lost 4 bases. The CDR3 totals 13 residues.

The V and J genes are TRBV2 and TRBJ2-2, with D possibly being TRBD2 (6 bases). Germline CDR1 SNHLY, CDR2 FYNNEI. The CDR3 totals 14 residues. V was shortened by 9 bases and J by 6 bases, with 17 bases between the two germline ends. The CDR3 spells CASLGTGEAGELFF. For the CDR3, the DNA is TGTGCCAGTTTGGGGACGGGAGAGGCCGGGGAGCTGTTTTTT.

This chain's CDR3 is CASSEGTGGRQTEAFF. CDR3 DNA sequence: TGTGCCAGCAGTGAAGGGACAGGGGGCAGGCAAACTGAAGCTTTCTTT. This chain uses TRBV6-1 with TRBJ1-1; 11 bases fit TRBD1. The CDR3 has 16 amino acids. V lost 1 base and J lost 5; bases outside the gene matches: 6. Germline V lookup: CDR1 MNHNS, CDR2 SASEGT.

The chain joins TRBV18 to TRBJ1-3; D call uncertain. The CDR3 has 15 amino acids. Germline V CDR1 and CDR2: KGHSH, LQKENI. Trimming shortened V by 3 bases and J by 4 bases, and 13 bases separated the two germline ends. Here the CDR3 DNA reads TGTGCCAGCTCACCGAGAGACCTACAGGGAAACACCATATATTTT. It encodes CASSPRDLQGNTIYF.

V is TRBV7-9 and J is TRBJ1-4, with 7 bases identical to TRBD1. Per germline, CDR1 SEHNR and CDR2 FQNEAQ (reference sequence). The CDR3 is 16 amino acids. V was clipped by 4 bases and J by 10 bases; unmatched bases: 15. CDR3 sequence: CASSSRDSEGNGKLFF. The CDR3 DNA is TGTGCCAGCAGCTCCCGGGACAGCGAGGGGAACGGAAAACTGTTTTTT. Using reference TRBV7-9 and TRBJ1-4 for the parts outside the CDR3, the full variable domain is DTGVSQNPRHKITKRGQNVTFRCDPISEHNRLYWYRQTLGQGPEFLTYFQNEAQLEKSRLLSDRFSAERPKGSFSTLEIQRTEQGDSAMYLCASSSRDSEGNGKLFFGSGTQLSVL.

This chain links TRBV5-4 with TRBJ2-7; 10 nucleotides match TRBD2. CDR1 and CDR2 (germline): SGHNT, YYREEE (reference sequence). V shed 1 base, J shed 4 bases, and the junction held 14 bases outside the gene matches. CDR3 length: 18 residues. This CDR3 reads CASSLPPSGSRKGYEQYF. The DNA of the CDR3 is TGTGCCAGCAGCTTGCCCCCTAGCGGGAGTAGGAAAGGGTACGAGCAGTACTTC.

The CDR3 coding sequence is TGTGCCAGCAGCCTTTTATCTAGCGGGAGTAAGACCCAGTACTTC. Protein: CASSLLSSGSKTQYF. The chain couples TRBV5-4 to TRBJ2-5; 10 nucleotides line up with TRBD2. CDR1 is SGHNT and CDR2 is YYREEE in the germline V gene (reference sequence). The CDR3 has 15 residues. The ends lost 4 bases at V and 6 bases at J; junction bases unmatched: 9.